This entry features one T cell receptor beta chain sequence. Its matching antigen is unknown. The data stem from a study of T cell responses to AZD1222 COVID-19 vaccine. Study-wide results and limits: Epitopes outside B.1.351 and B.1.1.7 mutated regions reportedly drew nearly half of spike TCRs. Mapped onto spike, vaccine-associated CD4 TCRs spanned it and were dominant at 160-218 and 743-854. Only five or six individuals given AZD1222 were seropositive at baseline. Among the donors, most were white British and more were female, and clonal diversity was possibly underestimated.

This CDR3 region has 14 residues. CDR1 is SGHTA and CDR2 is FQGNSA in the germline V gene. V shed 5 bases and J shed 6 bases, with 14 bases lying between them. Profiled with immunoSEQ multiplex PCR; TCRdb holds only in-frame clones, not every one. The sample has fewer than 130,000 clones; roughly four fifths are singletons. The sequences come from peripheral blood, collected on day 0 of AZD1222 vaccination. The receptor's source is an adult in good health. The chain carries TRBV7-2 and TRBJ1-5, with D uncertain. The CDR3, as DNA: TGTGCCAGCAGCCTTTCGACGATGGTTCAGCCCCAGCATTTT. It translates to CASSLSTMVQPQHF.